This T cell receptor (beta chain) derives from a study of blood T cells in healthy people across ages. Study-wide points: A conclusive naive versus antigen-experienced comparison was prevented by the unsorted PBMCs. Naive CD4+ cell counts and diversity both ran higher in long-lived than in aged donors.

The second PCR ran roughly 7 to 12 cycles with a sample-barcoded 5' primer and J-beta primers. Each cDNA molecule received a tag from a template-switch adaptor that had 12 random nucleotides. Via MiXCR, TCRdb re-called the 5' RACE reads, giving one row per CDR3 protein. This sample carries around 1,000,000 distinct CDR3 sequences, roughly two fifths of them seen once, and the ten largest clones take around 14%. The table lists this clonotype with a few counts. Its target is unknown. The J segment lost 2 bases and the V segment lost 9 bases, leaving 3 bases of the junction unmatched. Germline V gives CDR1 ENHRY, CDR2 SYGVKD. This CDR3 is built from 13 residues.

The sequence was obtained from a man aged 18 to 35 in good health. V is TRBV10-3 and J is TRBJ1-2; 10 bases agree with TRBD1. The specimen sequenced was blood. The CDR3 DNA is TGTGCCATGGGGACAGGGGAGAACTATGGCTACACCTTC. Translated: CAMGTGENYGYTF.